Below are 17 T cell receptor beta chains sequenced from a single sample in a study of control samples from healthy donors and cancer patients (dated by TCRdb to the early 2020s). The library was built by means of the immunoSEQ multiplex PCR assay. TCRdb retrieved this table from immuneACCESS and kept in-frame rearrangements only. Not all clones are present; in checked studies, unresolved V genes account for under half, and no reason is known for the remainder. Across this sample there are 35,000 to 50,000 clones, with more than 70% seen only once. The ten largest clones capture 10% to 13% of the sample. Sequencing was done on a sample of PBMCs. The source is a woman aged 55 to 70 with lung cancer.

This clone qualifies as medium-sized. The chain carries TRBV9 and TRBJ2-7; D gene ambiguous. Germline CDR1 is SGDLS and CDR2 is YYNGEE. V dropped 1 base and J dropped 2 bases, with 16 bases sitting between them. The CDR3 consists of 16 residues. The CDR3 here is CASSVSPKVQPYEQYF. In DNA, the CDR3 is TGTGCCAGCAGCGTAAGCCCTAAAGTCCAACCCTACGAGCAGTACTTC.

V gene TRBV7-2 combines with J gene TRBJ2-2; TRBD1 matches at 7 bases. This CDR3 spans 15 amino acids. CDR1 is SGHTA, CDR2 FQGNSA, per germline. After removal of 2 bases from V and 4 bases from J, the junction contained 4 bases not matched to a gene. The CDR3 DNA reads as TGTGCCAGCAGCTTAATAGGACAGGTCACCGGGGAGCTGTTTTTT. Translated, it gives CASSLIGQVTGELFF.

This sequence joins TRBV19 and TRBJ1-2, with D tentatively TRBD1 (6 bases). The CDR3 has 14 amino acids. V lost 7 bases and J 0 bases, leaving 12 bases between the germline ends. Germline CDR1 reads LNHDA; CDR2 reads SQIVND (reference sequence). CDR3 sequence: CASTRTAPNYGYTF. The CDR3 region has the DNA TGTGCCAGTACCCGGACAGCTCCTAACTATGGCTACACCTTC.

The chain combines TRBV19 with TRBJ2-5; D tentatively fits TRBD1 or TRBD2 (5 bases each). The CDR3 has 15 residues. V was shortened by 6 bases and J by 5 bases, with 19 bases between the two germline ends. CDR1 and CDR2 from the germline V gene are LNHDA and SQIVND (reference sequence). Here the CDR3 DNA reads TGTGCCAGTAGAAACGGGGCCTACAATGGGGAGACCCAGTACTTC. Translated: CASRNGAYNGETQYF.

V usage is TRBV28 and J usage is TRBJ1-3; D is ambiguous. Per germline, CDR1 MDHEN and CDR2 SYDVKM. The CDR3 spans 15 residues. Trimming shortened V by 5 bases and J by 0 bases, and 11 bases separated the two germline ends. CDR3 in DNA: TGTGCCAGCAGTCCCCTTTACAGCTCTGGAAACACCATATATTTT. It specifies CASSPLYSSGNTIYF.

V usage is TRBV5-1 and J usage is TRBJ2-7; D tentatively reads TRBD1 or TRBD2 (5 bases each). This CDR3 spans 13 amino acids. V dropped 4 bases and J dropped 3 bases, with 11 bases sitting between them. CDR1 is SGHRS, CDR2 YFSETQ, per germline. This CDR3 is CASSMGTGYEQYF. The DNA for the CDR3 is TGCGCCAGCAGCATGGGGACCGGCTACGAGCAGTACTTC.

This clone was counted between two and nine times. The chain couples TRBV5-5 to TRBJ2-4; D not certain. The V end was cut by 1 base, the J end by 0 bases, with 5 bases between. CDR3 size: 14 residues. Germline-derived CDR1 and CDR2 are SGHKS and YYEKEE (reference sequence). In DNA, the CDR3 is TGTGCCAGCAGCTTGAGTATAGCCAAAAACATTCAGTACTTC. Amino acids: CASSLSIAKNIQYF. The full variable domain, rest sourced from reference TRBV5-5 and TRBJ2-4, is DAGVTQSPTHLIKTRGQQVTLRCSPISGHKSVSWYQQVLGQGPQFIFQYYEKEERGRGNFPDRFSARQFPNYSSELNVNALLLGDSALYLCASSLSIAKNIQYFGAGTRLSVL.

The chain employs TRBV3-1 (or the pseudogene TRBV3-2) and TRBJ2-2; 9 bases fit TRBD1. The CDR3 contains 17 residues. Trimming removed 3 bases from V and 6 bases from J; junction bases left unmatched: 11. Germline lookup yields CDR1 LGHDT and CDR2 YNNKEL (reference sequence). The CDR3: CASSQGQGPGGAGELFF. For the CDR3, the DNA is TGTGCCAGCAGCCAGGGACAGGGCCCCGGTGGGGCCGGGGAGCTGTTTTTT.

The chain carries TRBV7-2 and TRBJ2-2, with 8 bases aligning to TRBD2. The CDR3 contains 17 residues. J lost 0 bases, V lost 2 bases, and 5 bases had no gene match. CDR1 and CDR2 from the germline V gene are SGHTA and FQGNSA. In nucleotides, the CDR3 is TGTGCCAGCAGCTTATTCCCGGGAGGGCCGAACACCGGGGAGCTGTTTTTT. This encodes CASSLFPGGPNTGELFF. Complete variable domain (other parts from reference TRBV7-2 and TRBJ2-2): GAGVSQSPSNKVTEKGKDVELRCDPISGHTALYWYRQSLGQGLEFLIYFQGNSAPDKSGLPSDRFSAERTGGSVSTLTIQRTQQEDSAVYLCASSLFPGGPNTGELFFGEGSRLTVL.

This clone was observed a single time. The rearrangement links TRBV7-9 to TRBJ1-1; 7 bases agree with TRBD1. This CDR3 spans 17 amino acids. Looked up from germline, CDR1 is SEHNR and CDR2 is FQNEAQ (reference sequence). Germline trimming cut 6 bases from V and 0 bases from J; bases unmatched to any gene: 13. CDR3 in amino acids: CASSPTAGTAMNTEAFF. The CDR3 bases are TGTGCCAGCAGTCCCACCGCCGGGACAGCCATGAACACTGAAGCTTTCTTT.

The J gene is TRBJ1-1, the V gene TRBV19, with D perhaps TRBD1 (6 bases). Germline CDR1 is LNHDA and CDR2 is SQIVND (reference sequence). CDR3 length equals 13 residues. The germline V and J ends were trimmed by 10 bases and 1 base, with 13 bases remaining between them. The chain's CDR3 is CATLKDRNTEAFF. The CDR3, as DNA: TGTGCCACCCTCAAGGACAGGAACACTGAAGCTTTCTTT.

The chain recombines TRBV29-1 with TRBJ1-2; 7 bases match TRBD1. The germline V gene has CDR1 SQVTM and CDR2 ANQGSEA. The V segment lost 0 bases and the J segment 4 bases; nucleotides outside the gene matches: 8. The CDR3 has 15 amino acids. The CDR3 protein is CSVEEAGGYFYGYTF. The CDR3 nucleotides are TGCAGCGTTGAAGAGGCAGGGGGTTATTTCTATGGCTACACCTTC.

This clone is medium-sized. The chain couples TRBV6-2 or TRBV6-3 to TRBJ2-5; D is uncertain. CDR3 length equals 12 residues. V was cut by 4 bases and J by 4 bases, with 7 bases left in between. Germline-derived CDR1 and CDR2 are MNHEY and SVGEGT. CDR3 region: CASSLSVETQYF. The CDR3 region has the DNA TGTGCCAGCAGTTTGTCGGTAGAGACCCAGTACTTC.

V is TRBV18 and J is TRBJ2-1, with a weak D call TRBD2 (6 bases). Germline V gene lookup returns CDR1 KGHSH and CDR2 LQKENI. With 4 bases removed from V and 4 bases from J, the gap between germline ends came to 8 bases. CDR3 size: 13 residues. The CDR3 reads CASSRGTYNEQFF. The CDR3 nucleotides are TGTGCCAGCTCACGCGGGACTTACAATGAGCAGTTCTTC.

The chain uses TRBV6-5 and TRBJ1-2; D may be TRBD1 (6 bases). This CDR3 region has 11 residues. Per germline, CDR1 MNHEY and CDR2 SVGAGI. The ends were cut back, 7 bases at V and 3 bases at J, with 6 bases in the middle. Here the CDR3 DNA reads TGTGCCAGCACAGGGGACTATGGCTACACCTTC. Its translation is CASTGDYGYTF.

This chain's CDR3 is CASSPGTTAYEQYF. The DNA for the CDR3 is TGTGCCAGCTCACCAGGGACAACTGCTTACGAGCAGTACTTC. The chain links TRBV18 to TRBJ2-7, with D possibly TRBD1 on 6 matching bases. The length of the CDR3 is 14 residues. The ends were cut back, 2 bases at V and 4 bases at J, with 12 bases in the middle. Germline V lookup: CDR1 KGHSH, CDR2 LQKENI.

The rearrangement uses TRBV5-1 and TRBJ2-2; 9 bases line up with TRBD2. Trimming removed 3 bases from V and 5 bases from J; junction bases left unmatched: 8. There are 16 residues in the CDR3. Germline values: CDR1 SGHRS, CDR2 YFSETQ. CDR3 sequence reads: CASSSQAGGSTGELFF. Here the CDR3 DNA reads TGCGCCAGCAGCTCCCAAGCGGGAGGTAGTACCGGGGAGCTGTTTTTT.